The 14 T cell receptor beta chains below were found in one sample sequenced in a study of beta chain features in type 1 diabetes. The sequenced template was cDNA made from the entire isolated RNA. Generated by immunoSEQ multiplex PCR, the TCRdb table keeps only in-frame clones and is missing some. The sample includes roughly 250,000 clones, 9.6% of them seen just once. Specimen: naive CD4+ T cells from blood. Receptors originate from a woman aged 18-29 years in good health.

This clone was observed a handful of times. The rearrangement joins TRBV19 to TRBJ1-1, with D perhaps matching TRBD1 (6 bases). The CDR3 consists of 14 residues. CDR1 is LNHDA and CDR2 is SQIVND in the germline V gene (reference sequence). The germline V and J ends were trimmed by 10 bases and 0 bases, with 15 bases remaining between them. The CDR3 coding sequence is TGTGCCACCACCAGGACAGCTGTGAACACTGAAGCTTTCTTT. Residues: CATTRTAVNTEAFF.

CDR3 nucleotide sequence: TGTGCCAGCTCACCTCCCGGGACAGGGGTCAATGAGCAGTTCTTC. Translated: CASSPPGTGVNEQFF. J is TRBJ2-1 and V is TRBV18; the match to TRBD1 covers 10 bases. The V gene end was trimmed by 3 bases and the J gene end by 6 bases; junction bases not matched to a gene: 5. The CDR3 is made up of 15 amino acids. Germline values: CDR1 KGHSH, CDR2 LQKENI.

The sample holds a few counts of this clone. This rearrangement joins TRBV19 to TRBJ2-7, with 7 bases that match TRBD1. V was pared by 9 bases and J by 2 bases, with 4 bases of the junction left unmatched. Germline loops: CDR1 LNHDA, CDR2 SQIVND (reference sequence). There are 12 residues in the CDR3. The CDR3 sequence: CASQGVPYEQYF. In nucleotides, the CDR3 is TGTGCCAGCCAGGGGGTGCCCTACGAGCAGTACTTC.

This clone was observed a few times. The rearrangement uses TRBV30 and TRBJ2-2; 7 nucleotides match TRBD1. V shed 0 bases and J 4 bases; nucleotides not matched to a gene: 8. The germline gives CDR1 GTSNPN, CDR2 SVGIG (reference sequence). The length of the CDR3 is 16 residues. The CDR3 sequence: CAWSVLGRGITGELFF. For the CDR3, the DNA is TGTGCCTGGAGTGTACTAGGCAGGGGGATCACCGGGGAGCTGTTTTTT. The whole variable domain, filled in from reference TRBV30 and TRBJ2-2, reads SQTIHQWPATLVQPVGSPLSLECTVEGTSNPNLYWYRQAAGRGLQLLFYSVGIGQISSEVPQNLSASRPQDRQFILSSKKLLLSDSGFYLCAWSVLGRGITGELFFGEGSRLTVL.

The sample holds one count of this clone. V and J are TRBV7-9 and TRBJ2-3, with 11 bases that match TRBD2. This CDR3 is 16 amino acids long. Germline values: CDR1 SEHNR, CDR2 FQNEAQ (reference sequence). The trim removed 5 bases at V and 2 bases at J, leaving 6 bases unmatched. The CDR3 spells CASSVGLAGLTDTQYF. CDR3 DNA sequence: TGTGCCAGCAGCGTCGGACTAGCGGGCCTCACAGATACGCAGTATTTT.

This clone was counted a few times. J is TRBJ1-6 and V is TRBV2; D is perhaps TRBD1 (5 bases). Germline CDR1 is SNHLY and CDR2 is FYNNEI. V lost 3 bases and J 7 bases, leaving 13 bases between the germline ends. The CDR3 is 15 amino acids. The CDR3 reads CASSDGQGYNSPLHF. The CDR3 region has the DNA TGTGCCAGCAGTGACGGGCAGGGCTACAATTCACCCCTCCACTTT.

This clone was found a few times. The chain links TRBV6-1 to TRBJ2-1; unclear D gene. Germline V gene data show CDR1 as MNHNS and CDR2 as SASEGT. The CDR3 sequence is 13 residues long. V shed 4 bases and J shed 3 bases, with 7 bases lying between them. CDR3 region: CASSGGYYNEQFF. DNA of the CDR3: TGTGCCAGCAGTGGCGGCTACTACAATGAGCAGTTCTTC.

This clone has only a few counts. The chain uses TRBV11-2 and TRBJ2-7, with 7 nucleotides matching TRBD1. J lost 3 bases, V lost 5 bases, and 7 bases had no gene match. Germline CDR1 is SGHAT and CDR2 is FQNNGV. This CDR3 is built from 14 residues. The CDR3 coding sequence is TGTGCCAGCAGCCTCCGGGACAGAAACTACGAGCAGTACTTC. It translates to CASSLRDRNYEQYF.

The V gene is TRBV7-9, the J gene TRBJ2-7; D gene ambiguous. CDR1 is SEHNR and CDR2 is FQNEAQ in the germline V gene (reference sequence). This CDR3 is built from 11 residues. The V end was cut by 5 bases, the J end by 4 bases, with 6 bases between. In nucleotides, the CDR3 is TGTGCCAGCAGCCGAGAGTACGAGCAGTACTTC. Its translation is CASSREYEQYF. Variable domain in full (rest from reference TRBV7-9 and TRBJ2-7): DTGVSQNPRHKITKRGQNVTFRCDPISEHNRLYWYRQTLGQGPEFLTYFQNEAQLEKSRLLSDRFSAERPKGSFSTLEIQRTEQGDSAMYLCASSREYEQYFGPGTRLTVT.

The chain is built from TRBV27 and TRBJ1-5, with 8 bases lining up with TRBD1. There are 15 residues in the CDR3. After removal of 5 bases from V and 8 bases from J, the junction contained 11 bases not matched to a gene. The V gene's germline CDR1 is MNHEY and CDR2 SMNVEV (reference sequence). The CDR3 DNA sequence: TGTGCCAGCAGTGCGGCTCCGGGACAGGTGAAGCCCCAGCATTTT. It yields the protein CASSAAPGQVKPQHF.

The genes are TRBV29-1 and TRBJ2-2; 9 bases agree with TRBD1. Germline values: CDR1 SQVTM, CDR2 ANQGSEA. The CDR3 is 15 amino acids. V was clipped by 4 bases and J by 4 bases; unmatched bases: 7. This CDR3 reads CSVGVGQGITGELFF. The DNA of the CDR3 is TGCAGCGTTGGAGTTGGACAGGGGATCACCGGGGAGCTGTTTTTT.

The CDR3 bases are TGTGCCAGCAGTACGGACAGTGGGAGCACAGATACGCAGTATTTT. Translating gives CASSTDSGSTDTQYF. This chain connects TRBV2 to TRBJ2-3; TRBD1 is a possible D gene (6 bases). V was trimmed by 5 bases and J by 0 bases, leaving 12 bases between them. There are 15 residues in the CDR3. The germline V gene has CDR1 SNHLY and CDR2 FYNNEI.

This clone has just a few counts. CDR3 protein: CASSSRLAGIGGELFF. The CDR3 nucleotides read TGCGCCAGCAGCTCCCGACTAGCGGGAATTGGCGGGGAGCTGTTTTTT. This chain joins TRBV5-1 and TRBJ2-2; 11 bases align to TRBD2. The ends lost 3 bases at V and 7 bases at J; junction bases unmatched: 8. The CDR3 length is 16 residues. Germline V lookup: CDR1 SGHRS, CDR2 YFSETQ. The full variable domain, with the rest looked up from reference TRBV5-1 and TRBJ2-2, is KAGVTQTPRYLIKTRGQQVTLSCSPISGHRSVSWYQQTPGQGLQFLFEYFSETQRNKGNFPGRFSGRQFSNSRSEMNVSTLELGDSALYLCASSSRLAGIGGELFFGEGSRLTVL.

This clone has at least ten counts. The rearrangement joins TRBV13 to TRBJ2-7; TRBD2 might be the D (6 bases). V lost 4 bases and J 2 bases, leaving 15 bases between the germline ends. Germline CDR1 PRHDT, CDR2 FYEKMQ (reference sequence). This CDR3 has 15 residues. CDR3 protein: CASSSSASAPYEQYF. In DNA form, the CDR3 reads TGTGCCAGCAGCTCATCCGCTAGCGCACCCTACGAGCAGTACTTC.